The 24 T cell receptor beta chains presented below share a single source sample, sequenced in a study of beta chain features in type 1 diabetes. Reverse transcribing all isolated RNA meant expressed TCRB transcripts were sequenced. Produced via immunoSEQ multiplex PCR; TCRdb's table is partial and in-frame only. The profile shows about 110,000 clones, roughly 40% of them singletons. Sequenced sample: stem cell memory CD4+ T cells from blood. The receptors here all came from a woman under 30 in good health.

The chain recombines TRBV6-5 with TRBJ1-2; D perhaps matches TRBD1 (6 bases). V dropped 6 bases and J dropped 4 bases, with 18 bases sitting between them. The germline V gene has CDR1 MNHEY and CDR2 SVGAGI. The CDR3 totals 15 residues. The CDR3 loop is CASSRDIGEPYGYTF. CDR3 bases: TGTGCCAGCAGCCGGGACATCGGGGAGCCCTATGGCTACACCTTC.

The genes are TRBV11-2 and TRBJ2-4, with TRBD2 identical over 10 bases. The germline V gene has CDR1 SGHAT and CDR2 FQNNGV. There are 17 residues in the CDR3. Trimming at V came to 1 base and at J to 3 bases, leaving 6 bases not matched to a gene. This CDR3 reads CASSLGLLAGDKNIQYF. CDR3 nucleotide sequence: TGTGCCAGCAGCTTAGGTCTCCTAGCGGGGGACAAAAACATTCAGTACTTC.

This chain joins TRBV7-3 and TRBJ2-1, with TRBD2 identical over 7 bases. The junction had 10 bases not matched to a gene; V was cut back by 2 bases and J by 6 bases. The germline CDR1 and CDR2 sequences are SGHTA and FQGTGA. CDR3 length equals 16 residues. The CDR3 sequence: CASSLEPRGGGNEQFF. The DNA for the CDR3 is TGTGCCAGCAGCTTAGAGCCCCGGGGCGGGGGCAATGAGCAGTTCTTC.

The chain carries TRBV19 and TRBJ2-7; 9 nucleotides line up with TRBD1. The J segment lost 3 bases and the V segment lost 3 bases, leaving 9 bases of the junction unmatched. The CDR3 spans 16 residues. Germline CDR1 LNHDA, CDR2 SQIVND (reference sequence). Here the CDR3 DNA reads TGTGCCAGTAGTATGGGACCGGGGACAGGGTTCTACGAGCAGTACTTC. It codes for CASSMGPGTGFYEQYF.

The J gene is TRBJ1-1, the V gene TRBV5-4; tentatively, D is TRBD1 (5 bases). The CDR3 covers 14 residues. CDR1 is SGHNT and CDR2 is YYREEE in the germline V gene (reference sequence). V dropped 0 bases and J dropped 5 bases, with 11 bases sitting between them. CDR3 residues: CASSLAQGRTEAFF. The CDR3 DNA reads TGTGCCAGCAGCTTGGCCCAGGGAAGGACTGAAGCTTTCTTT.

This chain uses TRBV11-3 with TRBJ2-1; no clear D gene. Germline CDR1 is SGHNT and CDR2 is YENEEA. Between the trimmed V and J ends, which lost 1 base and 8 bases, there was a span of 9 bases. This CDR3 has 13 amino acids. The CDR3 coding sequence is TGTGCCAGCAGCTTAGTATCCGGAGATGAGCAGTTCTTC. Translated: CASSLVSGDEQFF.

This clone was seen more than once but under ten times. This chain connects TRBV5-6 to TRBJ2-1; possible D gene TRBD1, 5 bases. V was cut by 4 bases and J by 3 bases, with 17 bases left in between. This CDR3 comprises 16 residues. Germline assignment: CDR1 SGHDT and CDR2 YYEEEE. CDR3 coding DNA: TGTGCCAGCAGCCGACAGTCCCTAAGGAGCTACAATGAGCAGTTCTTC. Residues: CASSRQSLRSYNEQFF.

Ten or more counts support this clone. The chain is built from TRBV30 and TRBJ2-7, with 9 bases lining up with TRBD1. The CDR3 contains 14 residues. Germline trimming cut 2 bases from V and 5 bases from J; bases unmatched to any gene: 7. Germline V gene lookup returns CDR1 GTSNPN and CDR2 SVGIG (reference sequence). For the CDR3, the DNA is TGTGCCTGGAGTCCGGGACAGGGTCTCAACGAGCAGTACTTC. Translated, it gives CAWSPGQGLNEQYF. The full variable domain, with the rest looked up from reference TRBV30 and TRBJ2-7, is SQTIHQWPATLVQPVGSPLSLECTVEGTSNPNLYWYRQAAGRGLQLLFYSVGIGQISSEVPQNLSASRPQDRQFILSSKKLLLSDSGFYLCAWSPGQGLNEQYFGPGTRLTVT.

This clone was seen a few times. V gene TRBV15 combines with J gene TRBJ2-7; the match to TRBD2 covers 12 bases. The CDR3 extends over 18 amino acids. Germline V gives CDR1 LNHNV, CDR2 YYDKDF (reference sequence). Losses at the gene ends were 3 bases for V and 8 bases for J; bases not matched to a gene: 17. CDR3: CATSSKMGETSGSFQQYF. CDR3 DNA sequence: TGTGCCACCAGCAGCAAAATGGGGGAGACTAGCGGGAGTTTCCAGCAGTACTTC.

V and J are TRBV4-3 and TRBJ2-7, with D possibly being TRBD2 (5 bases). The CDR3 is 14 residues long. Germline lookup yields CDR1 LGHNA and CDR2 YSLEER. V was shortened by 2 bases and J by 4 bases, with 12 bases between the two germline ends. The CDR3 DNA reads as TGCGCCAGCAGCCAAATAGGGAGACGTTACGAGCAGTACTTC. Its protein product is CASSQIGRRYEQYF.

This clone was detected a few times. The rearrangement joins TRBV29-1 to TRBJ2-3; possibly TRBD2 for D (5 bases). The germline CDR1 and CDR2 sequences are SQVTM and ANQGSEA. Trimming took off 7 bases at V and 0 bases at J, with 14 bases between the two ends. The CDR3 consists of 14 residues. The CDR3 nucleotides read TGCAGCGCTAGGGAGAGAACTAGCACAGATACGCAGTATTTT. It is translated as CSARERTSTDTQYF.

The table lists this clone with a few counts. This rearrangement joins TRBV29-1 to TRBJ2-1; 11 bases map to TRBD2. Looked up from germline, CDR1 is SQVTM and CDR2 is ANQGSEA. The CDR3 loop spans 17 amino acids. Trimming cost V 4 bases and J 2 bases; bases outside gene matches: 10. CDR3 sequence reads: CSVGIAGGSRPYNEQFF. DNA of the CDR3: TGCAGCGTTGGAATAGCGGGAGGGTCCCGTCCCTACAATGAGCAGTTCTTC.

The DNA of the CDR3 is TGTGCCAGCAGCCAAGCGGCTAGCGGGAGTTTGTACGAGCAGTACTTC. The encoded protein is CASSQAASGSLYEQYF. This chain joins TRBV14 and TRBJ2-7; 10 nucleotides align to TRBD2. V was pared by 1 base and J by 4 bases, with 7 bases of the junction left unmatched. The CDR3 runs to 16 residues. CDR1 is SGHDN, CDR2 FVKESK, per germline.

This clone was observed a handful of times. The rearrangement uses TRBV2 and TRBJ2-4; 8 bases fit TRBD2. V lost 7 bases to trimming and J lost 2 bases; unmatched junction nucleotides: 10. This CDR3 spans 16 amino acids. CDR1 and CDR2 from the germline V gene are SNHLY and FYNNEI. DNA for the CDR3: TGTGCCAGCACCGATGCGGGAGGCGGTACCAAAAACATTCAGTACTTC. It translates to CASTDAGGGTKNIQYF.

The chain uses TRBV7-3 and TRBJ1-2; 9 nucleotides align to TRBD1. The trim removed 7 bases at V and 4 bases at J, leaving 4 bases unmatched. This CDR3 is 13 amino acids long. Germline CDR1 SGHTA, CDR2 FQGTGA. CDR3 DNA sequence: TGTGCCAGCAACAGGGGGCGCGGCTATGGCTACACCTTC. It encodes CASNRGRGYGYTF.

V usage is TRBV29-1 and J usage is TRBJ2-3, with D possibly TRBD2 on 6 matching bases. Germline V CDR1 and CDR2: SQVTM, ANQGSEA. Trimming left V 5 bases short and J 0 bases short, with 15 bases between. This CDR3 is built from 15 residues. CDR3 loop: CSVPPKEGSTDTQYF. CDR3 in DNA: TGCAGCGTTCCTCCCAAGGAGGGTAGCACAGATACGCAGTATTTT.

This clone occurred a few times. The chain combines TRBV10-3 with TRBJ2-7; D might be TRBD2 (5 bases). Trimming took 0 bases from V and 0 from J, leaving 6 bases between them. Germline V gives CDR1 ENHRY, CDR2 SYGVKD. The CDR3 has 14 amino acids. CDR3 in DNA: TGTGCCATCAGTGAGTCCGGGATCTCCTACGAGCAGTACTTC. Translation: CAISESGISYEQYF.

The genes are TRBV6-5 and TRBJ1-5, with TRBD1 matching over 7 bases. Trimming at V came to 6 bases and at J to 7 bases, leaving 12 bases not matched to a gene. CDR1 MNHEY and CDR2 SVGAGI come from the germline V gene. The CDR3 is 15 residues long. CDR3 in amino acids: CASRAYTGVLQPQHF. Written as DNA, the CDR3 is TGTGCCAGCAGGGCGTACACAGGGGTTTTACAGCCCCAGCATTTT.

V gene TRBV2 combines with J gene TRBJ1-5, with 7 nucleotides matching TRBD1. The CDR3 is made up of 14 amino acids. J lost 4 bases, V lost 6 bases, and 6 bases had no gene match. Germline CDR1 is SNHLY and CDR2 is FYNNEI. The DNA for the CDR3 is TGTGCCAGCAGCAATCAGGGGGGAAATCAGCCCCAGCATTTT. This encodes CASSNQGGNQPQHF.

This clone showed up just a few times. V usage is TRBV18 and J usage is TRBJ1-4, with a weak D call TRBD1 (5 bases). Germline V gene data show CDR1 as KGHSH and CDR2 as LQKENI. Trimming took 0 bases from V and 6 from J, leaving 11 bases between them. The CDR3 runs to 15 residues. DNA of the CDR3: TGTGCCAGCTCACCACCCCCCGGGACTTATGAAAAACTGTTTTTT. Protein product: CASSPPPGTYEKLFF.

There are a few counts of this clone. This chain uses TRBV7-2 with TRBJ1-1; the D gene is possibly TRBD1 (5 bases). Deletions cut 5 bases from V and 0 bases from J, with 16 bases between. The CDR3 is 16 residues long. CDR1 and CDR2 (germline): SGHTA, FQGNSA. This CDR3 reads CASSPAAAGMNTEAFF. For the CDR3, the DNA is TGTGCCAGCAGCCCCGCGGCAGCAGGGATGAACACTGAAGCTTTCTTT.

V and J are TRBV9 and TRBJ2-3; tentative D call: TRBD2 (6 bases). With 4 bases removed from V and 6 bases from J, the gap between germline ends came to 15 bases. There are 14 residues in the CDR3. CDR1 is SGDLS, CDR2 YYNGEE, per germline. As DNA, the CDR3 is TGTGCCAGCAGCCTAGGGGACTCCCTCGATACGCAGTATTTT. This codes for CASSLGDSLDTQYF.

This chain uses TRBV9 with TRBJ2-7; 7 nucleotides line up with TRBD2. This CDR3 comprises 15 residues. J lost 3 bases, V lost 4 bases, and 10 bases had no gene match. Germline V gene lookup returns CDR1 SGDLS and CDR2 YYNGEE. The CDR3 DNA follows: TGTGCCAGCAGCCTGGGGGGGATGACAATCTACGAGCAGTACTTC. This sequence encodes CASSLGGMTIYEQYF.

The chain couples TRBV19 to TRBJ1-2, with a weak D call TRBD1 (6 bases). The CDR3 sequence is 13 residues long. Trimming cost V 7 bases and J 5 bases, with 14 bases left between them. CDR1 and CDR2 (germline): LNHDA, SQIVND (reference sequence). The CDR3 loop is CASTFSGTYGYTF. The CDR3 DNA follows: TGTGCCAGTACCTTCTCAGGGACATATGGCTACACCTTC.